This TCR beta chain was obtained from a study of cytomegalovirus exposure and HLA in healthy donors. Study results and limitations: The listing of 150 to 200 TCR beta chains classed them as cytomegalovirus-associated.

A multiplex PCR was run with 60 Vbeta primers and 13 Jbeta primers. This table comes from immunoSEQ multiplex PCR, and its TCRdb copy is limited to in-frame clones, with some not included. The sample lists about 94,000 clones; roughly three quarters were seen once. The CDR3 runs to 15 residues. The germline gives CDR1 SGHVS, CDR2 FQNEAQ. V was pared by 0 bases and J by 7 bases, with 6 bases of the junction left unmatched. With regard to this clone: Its target is unknown.

This rearrangement joins TRBV7-8 to TRBJ2-7, with 10 nucleotides matching TRBD2. Material for sequencing was PBMCs. This receptor was taken from a woman aged 60-75 years in good health and CMV-seronegative. In DNA form, the CDR3 reads TGTGCCAGCAGCTTAGCGCTAGCGGGAGTTCGGGAGCAGTACTTC. Its translation is CASSLALAGVREQYF.